This is a list of T cell receptor beta chains from one sample in a study of control samples from healthy donors and cancer patients. Profiled with immunoSEQ multiplex PCR; TCRdb holds only in-frame clones, not every one. Here the sample spans 100,000 to 150,000 clones, approximately 95% being singletons. The source material was blood. All receptors come from a man aged 25 to 40 in good health. Both conserved end residues are part of each CDR3. The D gene is left open where the match is weak. Expanded clones get a size class; other rows say once, few or many, or leave the size out.

D	V	size	J	CDR3	DNA
.	TRBV4-3	.	TRBJ2-3	CASSQDTVTDTQYF	TGCGCCAGCAGCCAAGATACCGTCACAGATACGCAGTATTTT
.	TRBV3-1/TRBV3-2	.	TRBJ1-2	CASSQGNRTEDGYTF	TGTGCCAGCAGCCAAGGGAACAGGACAGAGGATGGCTACACCTTC
.	TRBV6-5	.	TRBJ2-7	CASSSRDTSEQYF	TGTGCCAGCAGCTCCCGGGATACCTCGGAGCAGTACTTC
TRBD2	TRBV4-3	.	TRBJ2-1	CASSQGTRGFNEQFF	TGCGCCAGCAGCCAGGGGACTAGAGGATTCAATGAGCAGTTCTTC
.	TRBV5-1	.	TRBJ2-1	CASSLGQISYNEQFF	TGCGCCAGCAGCTTGGGGCAGATCTCCTACAATGAGCAGTTCTTC
TRBD1	TRBV5-1	.	TRBJ2-5	CASSLEGGEETQYF	TGCGCCAGCAGCTTGGAAGGGGGCGAAGAGACCCAGTACTTC
TRBD2	TRBV10-2	.	TRBJ2-3	CASRGLAGGPGTDTQYF	TGCGCCAGCAGGGGACTAGCGGGGGGGCCTGGCACAGATACGCAGTATTTT
TRBD1	TRBV13	.	TRBJ2-7	CASSLVDRAYEQYF	TGTGCCAGCAGCTTAGTTGACAGGGCCTACGAGCAGTACTTC
TRBD1	TRBV6-2/TRBV6-3	.	TRBJ1-5	CASSYEDRDNQPQHF	TGTGCCAGCAGTTACGAAGACAGGGACAATCAGCCCCAGCATTTT
.	TRBV9	.	TRBJ1-1	CASSVEGRGPIDTEAFF	TGTGCCAGCAGCGTAGAGGGAAGGGGCCCGATCGACACTGAAGCTTTCTTT
.	TRBV12-3/TRBV12-4	.	TRBJ2-7	CASSLGFTEQYF	TGTGCCAGCAGTTTAGGGTTTACCGAGCAGTACTTC
.	TRBV14	.	TRBJ2-3	CASSQDPWSTDTQYF	TGTGCCAGCAGCCAAGATCCGTGGAGCACAGATACGCAGTATTTT
.	TRBV4-1	few	TRBJ1-3	CASSQVYGNTIYF	TGCGCCAGCAGCCAAGTTTACGGAAACACCATATATTTT
.	TRBV2	.	TRBJ2-1	CASSEDLQGYNEQFF	TGTGCCAGCAGTGAAGACCTCCAGGGATACAATGAGCAGTTCTTC
.	TRBV11-2	.	TRBJ1-2	CASSPGLTGNYGYTF	TGTGCCAGCAGCCCAGGACTTACAGGGAACTATGGCTACACCTTC
TRBD2	TRBV19	.	TRBJ2-7	CASSVTSGYSYEQYF	TGTGCCAGTAGTGTCACTAGCGGGTACTCCTACGAGCAGTACTTC
TRBD1	TRBV18	.	TRBJ2-1	CASSPNRPGTGDDEQFF	TGTGCCAGCTCACCTAACCGTCCCGGGACAGGGGATGATGAGCAGTTCTTC
.	TRBV7-3	.	TRBJ2-3	CASSLGGIPDTQYF	TGTGCCAGCAGCTTAGGAGGGATCCCAGATACGCAGTATTTT
.	TRBV2	.	TRBJ1-6	CASSRGSPLHF	TGTGCCAGCAGTCGTGGTTCACCCCTCCACTTT
.	TRBV18	.	TRBJ2-3	CASSPRGETLGTDTQYF	TGTGCCAGCTCACCGCGGGGTGAGACCCTCGGGACAGATACGCAGTATTTT
.	TRBV6-2/TRBV6-3	.	TRBJ2-7	CASSLTGYEQYF	TGTGCCAGCAGCCTTACAGGGTACGAGCAGTACTTC
.	TRBV5-8	.	TRBJ1-5	CASSPDPGSNQPQHF	TGTGCCAGCAGCCCGGACCCAGGTAGCAATCAGCCCCAGCATTTT
.	TRBV7-8	.	TRBJ1-4	CASSLWGGNEKLFF	TGTGCCAGCAGCTTATGGGGGGGGAATGAAAAACTGTTTTTT
TRBD1	TRBV28	.	TRBJ2-1	CASGRQGSNEQFF	TGTGCCAGCGGCCGACAGGGGTCGAATGAGCAGTTCTTC
.	TRBV10-3	.	TRBJ1-3	CAISEQGGNTIYF	TGTGCCATCAGTGAACAGGGTGGAAACACCATATATTTT
TRBD1	TRBV5-1	.	TRBJ1-2	CASSFTSRQGARNGYTF	TGCGCCAGCAGCTTCACATCCCGACAGGGGGCGCGTAATGGCTACACCTTC
TRBD1	TRBV28	.	TRBJ2-5	CASRPGTGLQRTQYF	TGTGCCAGCAGACCCGGGACAGGGTTACAACGGACCCAGTACTTC
.	TRBV5-5	.	TRBJ1-2	CASSLGGIGYGYTF	TGTGCCAGCAGCTTGGGGGGGATAGGTTATGGCTACACCTTC
.	TRBV19	.	TRBJ1-1	CASSLRQFEAFF	TGTGCCAGTAGTCTCCGACAGTTTGAAGCTTTCTTT
.	TRBV12-3/TRBV12-4	.	TRBJ2-1	CASSRQGNEQFF	TGTGCCAGCAGCAGACAAGGTAATGAGCAGTTCTTC
.	TRBV2	.	TRBJ1-2	CASSVGEFRYGYTF	TGTGCCAGCAGTGTCGGGGAGTTTCGCTATGGCTACACCTTC
.	TRBV27	.	TRBJ2-7	CASSLHGFYEQYF	TGTGCCAGCAGTCTACACGGTTTCTACGAGCAGTACTTC
TRBD1	TRBV5-4	.	TRBJ1-2	CASRRGGQEWYGYTF	TGTGCCAGCCGGAGAGGCGGACAGGAATGGTATGGCTACACCTTC
.	TRBV19	.	TRBJ1-2	CASSVRDLTYGYTF	TGTGCCAGTAGTGTCCGGGATTTGACCTATGGCTACACCTTC
.	TRBV19	.	TRBJ2-2	CASSIGTTGELFF	TGTGCCAGTAGTATCGGGACTACCGGGGAGCTGTTTTTT
TRBD1	TRBV28	once	TRBJ2-7	CASSLRDRVLYEQYF	TGTGCCAGCAGCTTACGGGACAGGGTGTTATACGAGCAGTACTTC
.	TRBV12-3/TRBV12-4	.	TRBJ2-6	CASRHSGANVLTF	TGTGCCAGCAGGCACTCTGGGGCCAACGTCCTGACTTTC
.	TRBV4-1	.	TRBJ1-6	CASSEDRGRNSPLHF	TGCGCCAGCAGCGAAGATCGAGGCAGGAATTCACCCCTCCACTTT
TRBD1	TRBV5-1	.	TRBJ2-7	CASSGGQGYEQYF	TGCGCCAGCAGCGGCGGACAGGGCTACGAGCAGTACTTC
TRBD1	TRBV27	few	TRBJ1-5	CASRRTGGANQPQHF	TGTGCCAGCAGACGGACAGGGGGCGCGAATCAGCCCCAGCATTTT
.	TRBV4-3	.	TRBJ1-4	CASSQGWVGTNEKLFF	TGCGCCAGCAGCCAAGGGTGGGTGGGGACTAATGAAAAACTGTTTTTT
.	TRBV3-1/TRBV3-2	.	TRBJ2-3	CASNERGSTDTQYF	TGTGCCAGCAATGAGAGGGGATCCACAGATACGCAGTATTTT
TRBD1	TRBV29-1	.	TRBJ1-3	CSAGQPGNTIYF	TGCAGCGCGGGACAGCCCGGAAACACCATATATTTT
.	TRBV4-1	.	TRBJ2-7	CASSQPQMGVHEQYF	TGCGCCAGCAGCCAGCCACAGATGGGGGTCCACGAGCAGTACTTC
.	TRBV19	.	TRBJ1-5	CASIAALNQPQHF	TGTGCCAGTATTGCAGCCTTAAATCAGCCCCAGCATTTT
TRBD2	TRBV5-1	.	TRBJ2-3	CASSPWTSGGRTDTQYF	TGCGCCAGCAGCCCTTGGACTAGCGGGGGCCGCACAGATACGCAGTATTTT
.	TRBV6-8	.	TRBJ1-5	CASSRPIFFNQPQHF	TGTGCCAGCAGCAGACCAATTTTCTTCAATCAGCCCCAGCATTTT
.	TRBV5-1	once	TRBJ2-3	CASSLLGTDTQYF	TGCGCCAGCAGCTTGCTCGGCACAGATACGCAGTATTTT
.	TRBV30	.	TRBJ2-5	CAWSVPETQYF	TGTGCCTGGAGTGTACCCGAGACCCAGTACTTC
TRBD1	TRBV7-7	.	TRBJ2-7	CASSSSRDRYLYEQYF	TGTGCTAGCAGCTCCTCCCGGGACAGGTACCTCTACGAGCAGTACTTC